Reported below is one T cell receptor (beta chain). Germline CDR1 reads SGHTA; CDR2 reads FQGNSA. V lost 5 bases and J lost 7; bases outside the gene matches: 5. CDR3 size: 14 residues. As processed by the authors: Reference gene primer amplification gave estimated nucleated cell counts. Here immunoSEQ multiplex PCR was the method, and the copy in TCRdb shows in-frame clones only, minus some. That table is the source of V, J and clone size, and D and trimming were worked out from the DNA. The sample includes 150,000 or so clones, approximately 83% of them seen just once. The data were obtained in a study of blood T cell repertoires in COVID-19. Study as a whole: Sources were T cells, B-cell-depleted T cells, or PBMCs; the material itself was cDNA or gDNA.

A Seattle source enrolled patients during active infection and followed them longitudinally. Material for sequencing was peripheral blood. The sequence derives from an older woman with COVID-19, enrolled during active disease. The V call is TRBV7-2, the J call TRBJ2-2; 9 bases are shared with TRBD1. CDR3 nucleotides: TGTGCCAGCAGCCTCGGACAGGGGATCGGGGAGCTGTTTTTT. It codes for CASSLGQGIGELFF. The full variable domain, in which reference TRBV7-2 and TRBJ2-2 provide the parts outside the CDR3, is GAGVSQSPSNKVTEKGKDVELRCDPISGHTALYWYRQSLGQGLEFLIYFQGNSAPDKSGLPSDRFSAERTGGSVSTLTIQRTQQEDSAVYLCASSLGQGIGELFFGEGSRLTVL.